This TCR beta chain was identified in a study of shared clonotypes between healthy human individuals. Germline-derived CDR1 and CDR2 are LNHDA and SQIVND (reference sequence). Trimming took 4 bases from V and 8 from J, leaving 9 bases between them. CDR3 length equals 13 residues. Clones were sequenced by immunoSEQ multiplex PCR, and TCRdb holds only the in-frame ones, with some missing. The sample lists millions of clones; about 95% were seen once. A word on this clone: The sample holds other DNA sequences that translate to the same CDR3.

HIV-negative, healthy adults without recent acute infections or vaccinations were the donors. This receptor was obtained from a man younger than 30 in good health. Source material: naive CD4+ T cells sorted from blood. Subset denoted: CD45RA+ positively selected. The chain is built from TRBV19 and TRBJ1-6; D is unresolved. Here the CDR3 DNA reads TGTGCCAGTAGTAGCAGCATGGATTCACCCCTCCACTTT. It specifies CASSSSMDSPLHF. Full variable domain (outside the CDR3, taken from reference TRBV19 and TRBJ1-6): DGGITQSPKYLFRKEGQNVTLSCEQNLNHDAMYWYRQDPGQGLRLIYYSQIVNDFQKGDIAEGYSVSREKKESFPLTVTSAQKNPTAFYLCASSSSMDSPLHFGNGTRLTVT.